Below, 21 T cell receptor beta chains from the same sample are listed, as sequenced in a study of cytomegalovirus exposure and HLA in healthy donors. This PCR relied on a set of 60 Vbeta primers and 13 Jbeta primers. The protocol was immunoSEQ multiplex PCR, while the TCRdb copy is restricted to in-frame clones and leaves out a portion. This repertoire shows around 27,000 clones, roughly 66% found once; its top ten account for approximately 42%. Sequencing used PBMCs. Receptor source: a male donor in good health and CMV-seropositive.

The chain couples TRBV6-1 to TRBJ1-4; D is possibly TRBD1 (6 bases). From germline, CDR1 is MNHNS and CDR2 SASEGT. Trimming cost V 4 bases and J 8 bases, with 14 bases left between them. This CDR3 has 14 residues. CDR3 protein: CASSGWGLGEKLFF. CDR3 coding DNA: TGTGCCAGCAGTGGCTGGGGGCTCGGGGAAAAACTGTTTTTT.

The sample holds a few counts of this clone. The chain joins TRBV7-6 to TRBJ2-7; TRBD2 agrees at 7 bases. In germline, CDR1 is SGHVS, CDR2 FNYEAQ. The CDR3 covers 17 residues. The V and J ends lost 2 bases and 1 base, in that order; junction bases with no gene match: 11. Here the CDR3 DNA reads TGTGCCAGCAGCTTAAGCCTAGCGGAATCGGCGTCCTACGAGCAGTACTTC. This codes for CASSLSLAESASYEQYF.

V usage is TRBV5-6 and J usage is TRBJ1-4; possible D gene TRBD1, 6 bases. The CDR3 consists of 16 residues. Trimming pared 0 bases from V and 10 bases from J, leaving 19 bases between. Germline CDR1 and CDR2: SGHDT and YYEEEE. CDR3 in DNA: TGTGCCAGCAGCTTGGAGATAGGGGGTCTCCTGGGAAAACTGTTTTTT. Translation gives CASSLEIGGLLGKLFF.

This clone was seen just once. The V call is TRBV7-2, the J call TRBJ1-6; D may be TRBD1 (6 bases). Germline CDR1 reads SGHTA; CDR2 reads FQGNSA. This CDR3 has 15 residues. V was cut by 4 bases and J by 6 bases, with 13 bases left in between. In DNA form, the CDR3 reads TGTGCCAGCAGCTCCCCCGGACAGCTTAATTCACCCCTCCACTTT. Residues: CASSSPGQLNSPLHF.

This sequence joins TRBV9 and TRBJ2-1; the D gene is possibly TRBD1 (6 bases). Germline V gene data show CDR1 as SGDLS and CDR2 as YYNGEE. Trimming removed 4 bases from V and 1 base from J, with 15 bases in between. The CDR3 has 16 residues. The CDR3 sequence is CASSFRGLASYNEQFF. As DNA, the CDR3 is TGTGCCAGCAGCTTTAGGGGGTTAGCGTCCTACAATGAGCAGTTCTTC.

The V gene is TRBV5-5, the J gene TRBJ2-2, with D possibly TRBD1 on 6 matching bases. Per germline, CDR1 SGHKS and CDR2 YYEKEE (reference sequence). The CDR3 extends over 16 amino acids. V lost 5 bases and J lost 6, with 20 bases in between. The CDR3 nucleotides read TGTGCCAGCAGTTCGGACCTCCGACAGGCCGCCGGGGAGCTGTTTTTT. Translated: CASSSDLRQAAGELFF.

This clone was counted at least ten times. The genes are TRBV14 and TRBJ1-2; D call uncertain. Per the germline V gene, CDR1 is SGHDN and CDR2 is FVKESK. The CDR3 has 13 amino acids. The V end lost 1 base, the J end lost 8 bases, and 11 bases lay between the germline ends. As DNA, the CDR3 is TGTGCCAGCAGCCAAGTACGGGATCGGGGCTACACCTTC. This sequence encodes CASSQVRDRGYTF.

The V and J genes are TRBV5-4 and TRBJ1-2, with unresolved D. Germline CDR1 reads SGHNT; CDR2 reads YYREEE (reference sequence). There are 15 residues in the CDR3. V lost 0 bases and J lost 2, with 11 bases in between. CDR3 region: CASSLGSAGNYGYTF. CDR3 coding DNA: TGTGCCAGCAGCTTGGGGAGTGCTGGGAACTATGGCTACACCTTC.

This clone was found a few times. The V and J genes are TRBV5-6 and TRBJ1-6; possible D gene TRBD1, 5 bases. The CDR3 is 13 residues long. The germline gives CDR1 SGHDT, CDR2 YYEEEE. Between the trimmed V and J ends, which lost 7 bases and 7 bases, there was a span of 12 bases. The CDR3 reads CASLGGLNSPLHF. The CDR3 bases are TGTGCCAGCCTGGGGGGTTTGAATTCACCCCTCCACTTT.

This chain joins TRBV27 and TRBJ1-4; possible D gene TRBD1, 6 bases. The germline gives CDR1 MNHEY, CDR2 SMNVEV (reference sequence). Between the trimmed V and J ends, which lost 6 bases and 1 base, there was a span of 9 bases. This CDR3 contains 14 residues. For the CDR3, the DNA is TGTGCCAGCAGCCCACAGGGAACTAATGAAAAACTGTTTTTT. It specifies CASSPQGTNEKLFF.

This clone was found a few times. CDR3 coding DNA: TGTGCCAGCAGCCCGGGGGGGAATCAGCCCCAGCATTTT. This gives the protein CASSPGGNQPQHF. The rearrangement joins TRBV6-4 to TRBJ1-5, with a possible D match to TRBD1 (5 bases). Trimming cost V 6 bases and J 4 bases, with 10 bases left between them. Looked up from germline, CDR1 is MRHNA and CDR2 is SNTAGT. This CDR3 region has 13 residues.

CDR3 residues: CASSRTDSRIQTQYF. CDR3 in DNA: TGCGCCAGCAGCCGGACGGACTCCAGGATCCAGACCCAGTACTTC. The J gene is TRBJ2-5, the V gene TRBV4-1, with D tentatively TRBD2 (5 bases). The CDR3 runs to 15 residues. V lost 4 bases, J lost 6 bases, and 18 bases lay in between. CDR1 MGHRA and CDR2 YSYEKL come from the germline V gene.

The chain is built from TRBV9 and TRBJ1-2, with D perhaps matching TRBD1 (5 bases). Germline CDR1 and CDR2: SGDLS and YYNGEE. The germline V and J ends were trimmed by 6 bases and 2 bases, with 14 bases remaining between them. The CDR3 sequence is 14 residues long. The CDR3 region is CASKRPGENYGYTF. Written as DNA, the CDR3 is TGTGCCAGCAAAAGGCCGGGGGAAAACTATGGCTACACCTTC.

This chain connects TRBV7-6 to TRBJ2-1; 9 nucleotides match TRBD1. V was clipped by 5 bases and J by 6 bases; unmatched bases: 8. Germline V CDR1 and CDR2: SGHVS, FNYEAQ. This CDR3 has 15 amino acids. The CDR3 region is CASSLGQGLVNEQFF. The CDR3 region has the DNA TGTGCCAGCAGCCTTGGACAGGGGTTAGTCAATGAGCAGTTCTTC.

To note about this clone: The same CDR3 can be traced to other DNA sequences in this sample. The V gene is TRBV5-1, the J gene TRBJ1-3; D is possibly TRBD1 (6 bases). CDR3 length: 16 residues. V was cut by 5 bases and J by 0 bases, with 15 bases left in between. Germline loops: CDR1 SGHRS, CDR2 YFSETQ. In DNA, the CDR3 is TGCGCCAGCAGGCAAAGCACAGGGCCCTCTGGAAACACCATATATTTT. It translates to CASRQSTGPSGNTIYF.

The rearrangement joins TRBV29-1 to TRBJ2-7, with 9 bases that match TRBD2. Germline CDR1 is SQVTM and CDR2 is ANQGSEA. Trimming at V came to 4 bases and at J to 5 bases, leaving 15 bases not matched to a gene. CDR3 length: 16 amino acids. The CDR3 protein is CSVVAPRRGRADEQYF. In DNA form, the CDR3 reads TGCAGCGTTGTGGCCCCCCGGCGCGGGAGGGCGGACGAGCAGTACTTC.

The chain is built from TRBV6-1 and TRBJ2-3, with no clear D. V lost 1 base and J 0 bases, leaving 8 bases between the germline ends. The CDR3 extends over 15 amino acids. In germline, CDR1 is MNHNS, CDR2 SASEGT. This chain's CDR3 is CASSEDGTSTDTQYF. The CDR3 DNA sequence: TGTGCCAGCAGTGAAGACGGTACTAGCACAGATACGCAGTATTTT.

The chain carries TRBV6-8 and TRBJ2-1, with no clear D. Trimming pared 5 bases from V and 2 bases from J, leaving 25 bases between. From germline, CDR1 is MNHGY and CDR2 SAAAGT. The length of the CDR3 is 19 residues. The CDR3 sequence: CASSPRFSYRPYPYNEQFF. The CDR3 nucleotides read TGTGCCAGCAGTCCCAGGTTTTCTTATAGGCCTTACCCCTACAATGAGCAGTTCTTC.

J is TRBJ2-5 and V is TRBV29-1; TRBD1 might be the D (5 bases). V lost 3 bases and J 6 bases, leaving 14 bases between the germline ends. The CDR3 sequence is 13 residues long. CDR1 and CDR2 (germline): SQVTM, ANQGSEA. The CDR3 is CSVDSAGIKTQYF. The CDR3 DNA reads as TGCAGCGTTGATTCGGCAGGGATAAAGACCCAGTACTTC.

The chain combines TRBV13 with TRBJ2-4; weak D call: TRBD1 (6 bases). The CDR3 consists of 16 residues. The ends were cut back, 0 bases at V and 0 bases at J, with 9 bases in the middle. The V gene's germline CDR1 is PRHDT and CDR2 FYEKMQ (reference sequence). The CDR3 bases are TGTGCCAGCAGCTTAGGGGGGACACTAGCCAAAAACATTCAGTACTTC. Protein sequence: CASSLGGTLAKNIQYF.

The rearrangement uses TRBV5-1 and TRBJ1-1, with 10 bases that match TRBD1. There are 14 residues in the CDR3. Germline V lookup: CDR1 SGHRS, CDR2 YFSETQ. V shed 5 bases, J shed 5 bases, and the junction held 6 bases outside the gene matches. CDR3 amino acids: CASRGQGRGTEAFF. CDR3 nucleotide sequence: TGCGCCAGCAGGGGACAGGGGAGAGGGACTGAAGCTTTCTTT. Full variable domain (remainder filled in from reference TRBV5-1 and TRBJ1-1): KAGVTQTPRYLIKTRGQQVTLSCSPISGHRSVSWYQQTPGQGLQFLFEYFSETQRNKGNFPGRFSGRQFSNSRSEMNVSTLELGDSALYLCASRGQGRGTEAFFGQGTRLTVV.